Each of the 25 T cell receptor beta chains below was sequenced from the same sample in a study of T cell changes during pregnancy in multiple sclerosis. Profiling relied on immunoSEQ multiplex PCR, and the TCRdb table lists in-frame clones only, not all of them. This table has about 77,000 clones, more than 85% appearing once. The specimen was peripheral blood, collected after pregnancy. These receptors were taken from a female donor in good health, enrolled as a control in a pregnancy study.

This clone has just one count. The V gene is TRBV4-1, the J gene TRBJ2-5, with 8 nucleotides matching TRBD2. The CDR3 contains 15 residues. Germline lookup yields CDR1 MGHRA and CDR2 YSYEKL. V lost 2 bases to trimming and J lost 9 bases; unmatched junction nucleotides: 11. CDR3 DNA sequence: TGCGCCAGCAGCCAAAGAGCGGGAGTTGGGGAGGCCCAGTACTTC. Protein: CASSQRAGVGEAQYF.

The rearrangement uses TRBV4-3 and TRBJ2-1; 8 nucleotides line up with TRBD2. Trimming at V came to 1 base and at J to 4 bases, leaving 9 bases not matched to a gene. The CDR3 is 17 amino acids. Per germline, CDR1 LGHNA and CDR2 YSLEER. CDR3 sequence: CASSQAIAAGGYNEQFF. Written as DNA, the CDR3 is TGCGCCAGCAGCCAAGCGATCGCGGCGGGGGGTTACAATGAGCAGTTCTTC.

This clone was seen only once. The chain carries TRBV7-3 and TRBJ2-7; no clear D gene. Per the germline V gene, CDR1 is SGHTA and CDR2 is FQGTGA. This CDR3 is 15 amino acids long. V lost 2 bases and J lost 4, with 15 bases in between. As DNA, the CDR3 is TGTGCCAGCAGCTTACAACCCCCACTCCCATACGAGCAGTACTTC. Its protein product is CASSLQPPLPYEQYF.

The chain employs TRBV18 and TRBJ1-4; D is undetermined. Germline V lookup: CDR1 KGHSH, CDR2 LQKENI. V was cut by 6 bases and J by 7 bases, with 15 bases left in between. This CDR3 is built from 14 residues. CDR3 sequence reads: CASSSRGLVEKLFF. The DNA for the CDR3 is TGTGCCAGCTCTTCCCGCGGCCTCGTTGAAAAACTGTTTTTT.

This clone was detected a few times. This chain joins TRBV29-1 and TRBJ2-7; 7 bases are shared with TRBD1. The CDR3 runs 13 residues. Losses at the gene ends were 3 bases for V and 3 bases for J; bases not matched to a gene: 5. Germline loops: CDR1 SQVTM, CDR2 ANQGSEA. The DNA of the CDR3 is TGCAGCGTTGAGTGGCAGGGGGACTACGAGCAGTACTTC. Protein sequence: CSVEWQGDYEQYF.

This rearrangement joins TRBV28 to TRBJ1-2, with TRBD1 matching over 9 bases. CDR3 length equals 14 residues. Germline-derived CDR1 and CDR2 are MDHEN and SYDVKM. Losses at the gene ends were 7 bases for V and 8 bases for J; bases not matched to a gene: 11. The CDR3 reads CASTIYSGTGGYTF. The CDR3 coding sequence is TGTGCCAGCACTATATACTCCGGGACAGGGGGCTACACCTTC.

Here the CDR3 reads CASSAWDSSYEQYF. Written as DNA, the CDR3 is TGTGCCAGCAGCGCCTGGGACAGCTCCTACGAGCAGTACTTC. The chain employs TRBV9 and TRBJ2-7; 7 bases are a match to TRBD1. CDR1 SGDLS and CDR2 YYNGEE come from the germline V gene. V gave up 3 bases and J gave up 0 bases; unmatched junction bases: 3. This CDR3 spans 14 amino acids.

V usage is TRBV18 and J usage is TRBJ1-2; no clear D gene. The CDR3 runs 13 residues. V shed 5 bases and J shed 3 bases, with 10 bases lying between them. Germline V gene data show CDR1 as KGHSH and CDR2 as LQKENI. In DNA form, the CDR3 reads TGTGCCAGCTCAAAATTGGGCGACTATGGCTACACCTTC. Translation gives CASSKLGDYGYTF.

The rearrangement links TRBV30 to TRBJ2-7; no clear D gene. The length of the CDR3 is 14 residues. Trimming removed 1 base from V and 5 bases from J, with 15 bases in between. From germline, CDR1 is GTSNPN and CDR2 SVGIG (reference sequence). The CDR3 coding sequence is TGTGCCTGGAGTGGTGTGACTTCTGGCGACGAGCAGTACTTC. Translating it yields CAWSGVTSGDEQYF. The full variable domain, rest sourced from reference TRBV30 and TRBJ2-7, is SQTIHQWPATLVQPVGSPLSLECTVEGTSNPNLYWYRQAAGRGLQLLFYSVGIGQISSEVPQNLSASRPQDRQFILSSKKLLLSDSGFYLCAWSGVTSGDEQYFGPGTRLTVT.

This sequence joins TRBV29-1 and TRBJ2-5, with D possibly TRBD2 on 6 matching bases. Gene TRBJ2-7 matches the end of the DNA better, so the J call may be wrong. This CDR3 contains 13 residues. Germline V CDR1 and CDR2: SQVTM, ANQGSEA. CDR3 in DNA: TGCAGCGTGACGGGACTGGGGGGATTCGAGCAGTACTTC. Its translation: CSVTGLGGFEQYF.

This rearrangement joins TRBV5-4 to TRBJ2-5; D is unresolved. This CDR3 has 18 residues. V was cut by 0 bases and J by 3 bases, with 21 bases left in between. Germline-derived CDR1 and CDR2 are SGHNT and YYREEE (reference sequence). CDR3 protein: CASSLAPVGPYYEETQYF. The CDR3 bases are TGTGCCAGCAGCTTGGCCCCCGTTGGGCCTTATTACGAAGAGACCCAGTACTTC.

V usage is TRBV5-6 and J usage is TRBJ2-2; 11 bases line up with TRBD1. The CDR3 extends over 17 amino acids. Germline V gene lookup returns CDR1 SGHDT and CDR2 YYEEEE. The V and J ends lost 4 bases and 7 bases, in that order; junction bases with no gene match: 12. CDR3 amino acids: CASSHPGTGGSGGELFF. The DNA of the CDR3 is TGTGCCAGCAGCCACCCAGGGACAGGGGGATCAGGCGGGGAGCTGTTTTTT.

This sequence joins TRBV5-5 and TRBJ1-2, with unresolved D. CDR3 length: 11 residues. From germline, CDR1 is SGHKS and CDR2 YYEKEE (reference sequence). Trimming removed 7 bases at V and 6 bases at J, with 10 bases between. The CDR3 bases are TGTGCCAGCCGGACTCGGCATGGCTACACCTTC. It encodes CASRTRHGYTF.

The chain joins TRBV27 to TRBJ2-7, with D tentatively TRBD1 (6 bases). Germline CDR1 is MNHEY and CDR2 is SMNVEV (reference sequence). V was clipped by 6 bases and J by 2 bases, with 17 bases between them. The CDR3 totals 15 residues. The CDR3 spells CASSRDTGRTYEQYF. CDR3 nucleotide sequence: TGTGCCAGCAGCAGAGACACAGGGCGGACCTACGAGCAGTACTTC.

The table lists this clone with a count of one. This chain connects TRBV29-1 to TRBJ2-3, with D perhaps matching TRBD2 (6 bases). There are 13 residues in the CDR3. The V end was cut by 8 bases, the J end by 0 bases, with 12 bases between. CDR1 is SQVTM and CDR2 is ANQGSEA in the germline V gene. CDR3: CSHYGLSTDTQYF. For the CDR3, the DNA is TGCAGCCACTACGGACTAAGCACAGATACGCAGTATTTT.

V is TRBV28 and J is TRBJ2-1, with 14 bases lining up with TRBD2. Germline V lookup: CDR1 MDHEN, CDR2 SYDVKM. The CDR3 contains 16 residues. The V segment lost 4 bases and the J segment 9 bases; nucleotides outside the gene matches: 8. The CDR3 DNA reads TGTGCCAGCAGTTCCCAGACTAGCGGGAGGGCCGGTGAGCAGTTCTTC. It is translated as CASSSQTSGRAGEQFF.

The V call is TRBV19, the J call TRBJ2-7; weak D call: TRBD1 (6 bases). CDR1 is LNHDA, CDR2 SQIVND, per germline (reference sequence). The CDR3 totals 14 residues. Trimming pared 6 bases from V and 2 bases from J, leaving 14 bases between. In DNA form, the CDR3 reads TGTGCCAGTAGCCGAACAGGGAACACCTACGAGCAGTACTTC. It specifies CASSRTGNTYEQYF.

This chain joins TRBV11-3 and TRBJ2-7; 8 bases fit TRBD1. Germline V gene lookup returns CDR1 SGHNT and CDR2 YENEEA. The V gene end was trimmed by 5 bases and the J gene end by 3 bases; junction bases not matched to a gene: 9. The CDR3 length is 15 residues. In nucleotides, the CDR3 is TGTGCCAGCAGCCAGAGGACAGGGCAACACTACGAGCAGTACTTC. It yields the protein CASSQRTGQHYEQYF.

This clone was seen more than once but under ten times. This chain uses TRBV2 with TRBJ2-2, with D hard to call. Germline CDR1 SNHLY, CDR2 FYNNEI. The ends were cut back, 4 bases at V and 3 bases at J, with 12 bases in the middle. This CDR3 contains 15 residues. The CDR3 loop is CASSAIAGYTGELFF. The DNA of the CDR3 is TGTGCCAGCAGTGCCATAGCTGGGTACACCGGGGAGCTGTTTTTT.

The genes are TRBV6-6 and TRBJ1-2; TRBD1 agrees at 8 bases. There are 14 residues in the CDR3. Germline V gene lookup returns CDR1 MNHNY and CDR2 SVGAGI (reference sequence). J lost 2 bases, V lost 8 bases, and 7 bases had no gene match. CDR3 DNA: TGTGCCAGCGATCAACGACAGGGGAACTATGGCTACACCTTC. Protein sequence: CASDQRQGNYGYTF.

The CDR3 DNA follows: TGTGCCAGCAGTGCCCCGGGACTAGCGCTCTACAATGAGCAGTTCTTC. As protein: CASSAPGLALYNEQFF. The chain uses TRBV27 and TRBJ2-1; 10 bases map to TRBD2. V was pared by 5 bases and J by 3 bases, with 7 bases of the junction left unmatched. Germline assignment: CDR1 MNHEY and CDR2 SMNVEV (reference sequence). CDR3 size: 16 residues.

This clone was seen only once. The chain carries TRBV10-3 and TRBJ1-2; D gene uncertain. Germline V gene sequence: CDR1 ENHRY, CDR2 SYGVKD. V gave up 4 bases and J gave up 7 bases, with 10 bases separating them. This CDR3 comprises 12 residues. This CDR3 reads CAISGTEIGYTF. The CDR3 DNA sequence: TGTGCCATCAGTGGAACAGAGATTGGCTACACCTTC.

The CDR3 nucleotides read TGTGCCAGCAGCAGCTCCCCTCAAGAGACCCAGTACTTC. Protein: CASSSSPQETQYF. The chain combines TRBV7-2 with TRBJ2-5; no definite D call. V was shortened by 5 bases and J by 2 bases, with 9 bases between the two germline ends. CDR1 and CDR2 (germline): SGHTA, FQGNSA. The CDR3 has 13 residues. Together with reference TRBV7-2 and TRBJ2-5, the CDR3 gives the full variable domain: GAGVSQSPSNKVTEKGKDVELRCDPISGHTALYWYRQSLGQGLEFLIYFQGNSAPDKSGLPSDRFSAERTGGSVSTLTIQRTQQEDSAVYLCASSSSPQETQYFGPGTRLLVL.

The genes are TRBV9 and TRBJ2-4; TRBD2 matches 10 bases. Unmatched junction bases numbered 17, after V lost 2 bases and J lost 3 bases. The CDR3 totals 20 residues. In germline, CDR1 is SGDLS, CDR2 YYNGEE. The DNA for the CDR3 is TGTGCCAGCAGCGTCGCTCTAGCGGGAGTTTGGGGATTTGGCAAAAACATTCAGTACTTC. Residues: CASSVALAGVWGFGKNIQYF. Full variable domain (missing parts from reference TRBV9 and TRBJ2-4): DSGVTQTPKHLITATGQRVTLRCSPRSGDLSVYWYQQSLDQGLQFLIQYYNGEERAKGNILERFSAQQFPDLHSELNLSSLELGDSALYFCASSVALAGVWGFGKNIQYFGAGTRLSVL.

The chain recombines TRBV2 with TRBJ2-1, with 9 bases lining up with TRBD1. J lost 7 bases, V lost 6 bases, and 4 bases had no gene match. This CDR3 has 13 amino acids. Germline loops: CDR1 SNHLY, CDR2 FYNNEI. CDR3 coding DNA: TGTGCCAGCAGCTACAGGGGGCAAAATGAGCAGTTCTTC. Translated: CASSYRGQNEQFF.